This is a list of T cell receptor beta chains from one sample in a study of resident and recirculating memory T cells in vitiligo. The protocol was immunoSEQ multiplex PCR, while the TCRdb copy is restricted to in-frame clones and leaves out a portion. Among 75,000 to 85,000 clones listed, around 92% were seen once. The sequencing input was blood. These receptors were taken from a male donor with vitiligo. Both conserved end residues are part of each CDR3. A D gene is named only where the DNA matches it firmly. A row's size may be missing; if present it is once, few, many or a size class.

>TRBV6-5|TRBJ2-7|-|-
TGTGCCAGCAGTTACGACTCCGGGACTGGCGAGCAGTACTTC
CASSYDSGTGEQYF
>TRBV6-5|TRBJ2-1|-|TRBD1
TGTGCCAGCAGTTTTGGACAGGCCTACAATGAGCAGTTCTTC
CASSFGQAYNEQFF
>TRBV28|TRBJ1-2|-|TRBD1
TGTGCCAGCAGTTCGGGACAGGGTATTAACTATGGCTACACCTTC
CASSSGQGINYGYTF
>TRBV9|TRBJ2-2|-|TRBD2
TGTGCCAGCAGCGTAGGGACTAGCGGGACTGGCCGGGAGCTGTTTTTT
CASSVGTSGTGRELFF
>TRBV30|TRBJ1-1|-|-
TGTGCCTGGAGCGCGGCGGGGACTGAAGCTTTCTTT
CAWSAAGTEAFF
>TRBV11-3|TRBJ1-1|-|-
TGTGCCAGCAGCACAGGGATTACTGAAGCTTTCTTT
CASSTGITEAFF
>TRBV7-6|TRBJ1-3|-|-
TGTGCCAGCAGCCCAGTTCCAAACGGGGGTTGGTCTGCTGGAAACACCATATATTTT
CASSPVPNGGWSAGNTIYF
>TRBV7-8|TRBJ2-3|-|TRBD2
TGTGCCAGCAGCCACGGGGTGGGACTAGCGGGCACAGATACGCAGTATTTT
CASSHGVGLAGTDTQYF
>TRBV6-5|TRBJ1-3|few|-
TGTGCCAGCAGTTCCCCTCTCGGGGGTGGAAACACCATATATTTT
CASSSPLGGGNTIYF
>TRBV2|TRBJ2-2|-|TRBD2
TGTGCCATTCCGCTGGGGACTAGCGGGAGTGTGGGCACCGGGGAGCTGTTTTTT
CAIPLGTSGSVGTGELFF
>TRBV4-3|TRBJ1-1|-|TRBD1
TGCGCCAGCAGCCACATGATCCGGACAGGGGCAAATATGAACACTGAAGCTTTCTTT
CASSHMIRTGANMNTEAFF
>TRBV5-3|TRBJ1-1|-|-
TGTGCCACCCCACTAGGTGGGTTT
CATPLGGF
>TRBV2|TRBJ2-7|-|TRBD2
TGTGCCAGCAGGCTGGGACTAGCGGGTGGCGGGCACGAGCAGTACTTC
CASRLGLAGGGHEQYF
>TRBV11-3|TRBJ2-5|-|TRBD2
TGTGCCAGCAGCTTACTAGCGGTCCAAGAGACCCAGTACTTC
CASSLLAVQETQYF
>TRBV7-2|TRBJ1-1|-|-
TGTGCCAGCAGCTTCACGCGGAGGGAGGCTGAAGCTTTCTTT
CASSFTRREAEAFF
>TRBV6-6|TRBJ2-3|-|-
TGTGCCAGCAGTTACAGGAGGGCGAGCACAGATACGCAGTATTTT
CASSYRRASTDTQYF
>TRBV4-1|TRBJ2-2|-|TRBD2
TGCGCCAGCAGCCGCGGGACTACCCCCGGGGAGCTGTTTTTT
CASSRGTTPGELFF
>TRBV4-3|TRBJ2-3|-|TRBD1
TGCGCCAGCAGCCCTGAAGGGGGCCCGACCCGGGGAGATACGCAGTATTTT
CASSPEGGPTRGDTQYF
>TRBV10-3|TRBJ1-4|-|TRBD1
TGTGCCATCATCCACCGGGACAGGGGGCGGAAAAATGAAAAACTGTTTTTT
CAIIHRDRGRKNEKLFF
>TRBV4-1|TRBJ2-1|-|TRBD2
TGCGCCAGCAGCCAAGATCCCCTAGCGGGCGCCCTATACAATGAGCAGTTCTTC
CASSQDPLAGALYNEQFF
>TRBV18|TRBJ2-1|-|-
TGTGCCAGCTCGTCCGGACAGAACAATGAGCAGTTCTTC
CASSSGQNNEQFF
>TRBV7-3|TRBJ2-6|-|-
TGTGCCAGCAGCCCTCTCGTTGTGATTGAGCCTCACTCTGGGGCCAACGTCCTGACTTTC
CASSPLVVIEPHSGANVLTF
>TRBV9|TRBJ1-1|-|-
TGTGCCAGCAGCGCCCCCACAAGGAACACTGAAGCTTTCTTT
CASSAPTRNTEAFF
>TRBV19|TRBJ2-4|-|-
TGTGCCAGTAGTATAGTAGGGGCGGCAGGGAATAGGGAAAACATTCAGTACTTC
CASSIVGAAGNRENIQYF
>TRBV11-2|TRBJ2-1|once|TRBD2
TGTGCCAGCAGCTCTAGCGGGAGGGAGCATGAGCAGTTCTTC
CASSSSGREHEQFF
>TRBV6-1|TRBJ2-5|-|-
TGTGCCAGCAGTGAACTCCCACTAGCCCAAGAGACCCAGTACTTC
CASSELPLAQETQYF
>TRBV10-3|TRBJ1-5|-|-
TGTGCCATCAGGAGCGGGCTTAGCAATCAGCCCCAGCATTTT
CAIRSGLSNQPQHF
>TRBV4-1|TRBJ2-1|-|-
TGCGCCAGCAGCCAGGGGGGCGGGGGTGAGCAGTTCTTC
CASSQGGGGEQFF
>TRBV7-2|TRBJ1-1|-|-
TGTGCCAGCAGCTTAGTTTTCGGGGTAGCTGAAGCTTTCTTT
CASSLVFGVAEAFF
>TRBV7-2|TRBJ2-5|-|TRBD2
TGTGCCAGCAGCCTAGACCCTCCGGGGGGGCGAGAGACCCAGTACTTC
CASSLDPPGGRETQYF
>TRBV6-5|TRBJ2-1|-|TRBD2
TGTGCCCACGGGACTAGCGGGTTCAATGAGCAGTTCTTC
CAHGTSGFNEQFF
>TRBV21-1|TRBJ2-3|once|-
TGTGCCAGCAGCAAAGCCCTAGCGGGAGGGCCAGATACGCAGTATTTT
CASSKALAGGPDTQYF
>TRBV6-5|TRBJ2-7|-|TRBD1
TGTGCCAGCAGCCCCAGTGGGACAGGGGCCCACGAGCAGTACTTC
CASSPSGTGAHEQYF
>TRBV2|TRBJ1-1|-|-
TGTGCCAGCAAGCGGGACACTGAAGCTTTCTTT
CASKRDTEAFF
>TRBV28|TRBJ2-1|-|-
TGTGCCAGCAGATGGGCCCTCCTGTCCCATGAGCAGTTCTTC
CASRWALLSHEQFF
>TRBV7-2|TRBJ2-3|-|TRBD2
TGTGCCAGCAGCTCGGGACTAGCTGGTACGCAGTATTTT
CASSSGLAGTQYF
>TRBV11-2|TRBJ2-1|-|TRBD2
TGTGCCAGCAGCTTAGCGGGACTAGCGGGAGCCTCCTACAATGAGCAGTTCTTC
CASSLAGLAGASYNEQFF
>TRBV21-1|TRBJ2-7|-|-
TGTGCCAGCAGCAAACCCGTAGCGGGAGGGCCCTACGAGCAGTACTTC
CASSKPVAGGPYEQYF
>TRBV2|TRBJ2-3|-|TRBD2
TGTGCCAGCCAGGTGGGGAGCGGGAGTTGGGGAGATACGCAGTATTTT
CASQVGSGSWGDTQYF
>TRBV7-2|TRBJ2-3|-|TRBD2
TGTGCCAGCAGCTCACAACCGGGACTAGAGGGTGCGCAGTATTTT
CASSSQPGLEGAQYF
>TRBV6-1|TRBJ1-4|-|-
TGTGCCAGCAGTCGAGGGGAAAAACTGTTTTTT
CASSRGEKLFF
>TRBV19|TRBJ1-2|-|-
TGTGCCAGTATCCCCCAGAATAACTATGGCTACACCTTC
CASIPQNNYGYTF
>TRBV7-9|TRBJ2-5|-|TRBD1
TGTGCCAGCGCGCCGGGACAGGCGCGTGAGACCCAGTACTTC
CASAPGQARETQYF
>TRBV28|TRBJ2-7|-|-
TGTGCCAGCAGTTTAACGCGCGGCGGTCACTACGAGCAGTACTTC
CASSLTRGGHYEQYF
>TRBV7-9|TRBJ2-1|once|TRBD1
TGTGCCAGCAGCTTAGCAAGGACAGGAATTTATGAGCAGTTCTTC
CASSLARTGIYEQFF
>TRBV6-6|TRBJ2-7|-|TRBD1
TGTGCCAGCAGAGTGGGACAGGGGGCTTTCAGCGAGCAGTACTTC
CASRVGQGAFSEQYF
>TRBV9|TRBJ2-3|once|-
TGTGCCAGCAGTGTGACTGGCAGCACAGATACGCAGTATTTT
CASSVTGSTDTQYF
>TRBV5-1|TRBJ2-2|-|TRBD1
TGCGCCAGCAGCTCTCCCCCCGGGACAGGGGACACCGGGGAGCTGTTTTTT
CASSSPPGTGDTGELFF
>TRBV4-1|TRBJ2-3|-|TRBD2
TGCGCCAGCAGCCCCCCTGGACTAGCGGGAGGTTTGGCAGATACGCAGTATTTT
CASSPPGLAGGLADTQYF
>TRBV9|TRBJ2-7|-|TRBD1
TGTGCCAGCAGCGTGGAAGGGACAGGCGATTATTACGAGCAGTACTTC
CASSVEGTGDYYEQYF
>TRBV9|TRBJ2-7|-|-
TGTGCCAGCAGCACGTCAGGGGTCCCCTTATCCTACGAGCAGTACTTC
CASSTSGVPLSYEQYF
>TRBV2|TRBJ1-3|once|-
TGTGCCAGCACCCCCCTGTATCCTGGAAACACCATATATTTT
CASTPLYPGNTIYF
>TRBV7-8|TRBJ1-2|few|TRBD1
TGTGCCAGCAGCTTACTTCCAGGGGGTCTAGGCTACACCTTC
CASSLLPGGLGYTF
>TRBV11-3|TRBJ2-2|-|TRBD2
TGTGCCAGCAGCTGGAGAGCGGGAGACACCGGGGAGCTGTTTTTT
CASSWRAGDTGELFF
>TRBV6-6|TRBJ2-7|-|-
TGTGCCAGCAGTTACTCGGGGGGCGAGCAGTACTTC
CASSYSGGEQYF
>TRBV10-1|TRBJ1-1|-|TRBD1
TGCGCCAGCACCAGGGGGCGAGGAACTGAAGCTTTCTTT
CASTRGRGTEAFF
>TRBV28|TRBJ2-7|-|TRBD1
TGTGCCAGCAGTTTGACGGACAGGGACGAGCAGTACTTC
CASSLTDRDEQYF
>TRBV7-9|TRBJ1-1|-|-
TGTGCCAGCGGAACCCAGGGGTTGAACACTGAAGCTTTCTTT
CASGTQGLNTEAFF
>TRBV6-5|TRBJ2-5|-|TRBD2
TGTGCCAGCAGTTACGGCGGGAGTAACCAAGAGACCCAGTACTTC
CASSYGGSNQETQYF
>TRBV5-6|TRBJ2-3|-|TRBD1
TGTGCCACCCAGGGGGCCGCAGATACGCAGTATTTT
CATQGAADTQYF